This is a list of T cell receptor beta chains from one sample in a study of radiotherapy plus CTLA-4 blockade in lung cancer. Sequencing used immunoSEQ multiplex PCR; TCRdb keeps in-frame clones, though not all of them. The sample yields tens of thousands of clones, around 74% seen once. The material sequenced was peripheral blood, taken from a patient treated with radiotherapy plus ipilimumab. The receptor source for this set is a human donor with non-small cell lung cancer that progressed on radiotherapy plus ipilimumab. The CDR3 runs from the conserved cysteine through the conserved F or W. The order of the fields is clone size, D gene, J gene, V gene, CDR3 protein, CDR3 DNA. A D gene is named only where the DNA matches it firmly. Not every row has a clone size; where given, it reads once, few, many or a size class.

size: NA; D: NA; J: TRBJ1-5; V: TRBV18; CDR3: CASSPSTGSNQPQHF; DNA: TGTGCCAGCTCACCATCGACGGGGAGCAATCAGCCCCAGCATTTT
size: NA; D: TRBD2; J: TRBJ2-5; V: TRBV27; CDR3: CASSLSASGRYQETQYF; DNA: TGTGCCAGCAGTTTATCGGCCAGCGGGAGGTACCAAGAGACCCAGTACTTC
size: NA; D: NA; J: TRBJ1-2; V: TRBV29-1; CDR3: CSVRADVRGYTF; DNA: TGCAGCGTTAGGGCGGATGTCCGCGGCTACACCTTC
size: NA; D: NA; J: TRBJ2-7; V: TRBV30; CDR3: CAWIKVGDSYEQYF; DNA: TGTGCCTGGATTAAGGTTGGGGATTCCTACGAGCAGTACTTC
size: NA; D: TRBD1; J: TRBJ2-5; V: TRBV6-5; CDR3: CASSYPPRTGRPTQYF; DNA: TGTGCCAGCAGTTACCCCCCCCGGACAGGGCGCCCGACCCAGTACTTC
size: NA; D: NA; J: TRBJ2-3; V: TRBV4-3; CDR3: CASSQDLVRTDTQYF; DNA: TGCGCCAGCAGCCAAGATCTGGTGAGGACAGATACGCAGTATTTT
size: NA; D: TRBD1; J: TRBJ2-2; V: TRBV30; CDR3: CARESGQGETGELFF; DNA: TGTGCCCGTGAATCAGGACAGGGAGAGACCGGGGAGCTGTTTTTT
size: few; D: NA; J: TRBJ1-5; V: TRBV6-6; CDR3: CASSYYGGNQPQHF; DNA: TGTGCCAGCAGTTACTACGGGGGCAATCAGCCCCAGCATTTT
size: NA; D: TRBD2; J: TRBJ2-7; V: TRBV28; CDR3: CASRPEGGFYYEQYF; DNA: TGTGCCAGCAGGCCGGAGGGAGGGTTCTACTACGAGCAGTACTTC
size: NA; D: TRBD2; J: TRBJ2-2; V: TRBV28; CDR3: CASSILAGANTGELFF; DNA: TGTGCCAGCAGTATTCTAGCGGGGGCGAACACCGGGGAGCTGTTTTTT
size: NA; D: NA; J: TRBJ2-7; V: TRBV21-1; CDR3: CASSKAWQRPPYEQYF; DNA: TGTGCCAGCAGCAAAGCCTGGCAGCGGCCGCCCTACGAGCAGTACTTC
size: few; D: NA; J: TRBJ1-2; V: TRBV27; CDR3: CASSFRGGYGYTF; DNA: TGTGCCAGCAGTTTTAGGGGGGGGTATGGCTACACCTTC
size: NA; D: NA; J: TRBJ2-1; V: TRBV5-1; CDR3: CASSSTQGNEQFF; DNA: TGCGCCAGCAGCTCGACACAGGGCAATGAGCAGTTCTTC
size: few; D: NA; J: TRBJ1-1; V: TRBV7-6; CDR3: CASSSPRTEAFF; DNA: TGTGCCAGCAGCTCCCCGAGGACTGAAGCTTTCTTT
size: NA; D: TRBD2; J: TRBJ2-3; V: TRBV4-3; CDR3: CASSQEPDAGGLSTDTQYF; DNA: TGCGCCAGCAGCCAAGAACCTGATGCGGGGGGGTTAAGCACAGATACGCAGTATTTT
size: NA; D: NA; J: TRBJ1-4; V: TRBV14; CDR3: CASSQDLRPGGEKLFF; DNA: TGTGCCAGCAGCCAAGATCTGCGCCCTGGGGGTGAAAAACTGTTTTTT
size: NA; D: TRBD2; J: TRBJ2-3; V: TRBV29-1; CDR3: CSVGGGGASGDTQYF; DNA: TGCAGCGTTGGGGGCGGGGGGGCTTCGGGAGATACGCAGTATTTT
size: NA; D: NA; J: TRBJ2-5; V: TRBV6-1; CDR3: CASSPGGGQETQYF; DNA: TGTGCCAGCTCCCCCGGGGGTGGCCAAGAGACCCAGTACTTC
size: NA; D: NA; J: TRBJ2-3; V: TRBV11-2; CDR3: CASSLLGGDTQYF; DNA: TGTGCCAGCAGCTTACTAGGTGGAGATACGCAGTATTTT
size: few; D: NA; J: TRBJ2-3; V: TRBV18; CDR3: CASSPVERGDTQYF; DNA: TGTGCCAGCTCACCCGTTGAGAGGGGAGATACGCAGTATTTT
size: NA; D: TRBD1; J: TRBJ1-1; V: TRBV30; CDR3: CAWSPRDRETTEAFF; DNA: TGTGCCTGGAGTCCCCGGGACAGGGAGACAACTGAAGCTTTCTTT
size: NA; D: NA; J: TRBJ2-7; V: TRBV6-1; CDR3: CASSGAGGRGYEQYF; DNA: TGTGCCAGCAGTGGAGCCGGGGGTCGGGGCTACGAGCAGTACTTC
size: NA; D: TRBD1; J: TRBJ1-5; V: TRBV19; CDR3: CATDRGQGAGQPQHF; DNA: TGTGCCACAGATCGGGGACAGGGGGCCGGACAGCCCCAGCATTTT
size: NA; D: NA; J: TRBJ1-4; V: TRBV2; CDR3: CASQEGPSNEKLFF; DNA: TGTGCCAGCCAGGAGGGACCGTCTAATGAAAAACTGTTTTTT
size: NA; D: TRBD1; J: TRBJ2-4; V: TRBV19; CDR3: CASSSLTGLWDIQYF; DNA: TGTGCCAGTAGTAGCCTGACAGGGTTGTGGGACATTCAGTACTTC
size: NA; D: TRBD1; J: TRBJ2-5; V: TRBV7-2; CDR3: CASSPGQGAETQYF; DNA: TGTGCCAGCAGCCCTGGACAGGGGGCAGAGACCCAGTACTTC
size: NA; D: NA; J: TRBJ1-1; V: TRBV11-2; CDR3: CASSSAGTGDEAFF; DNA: TGTGCCAGCAGCTCAGCCGGGACGGGGGATGAAGCTTTCTTT
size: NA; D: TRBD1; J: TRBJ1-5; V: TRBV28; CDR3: CASSPGGAQPQHF; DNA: TGTGCCAGCAGCCCAGGGGGGGCTCAGCCCCAGCATTTT
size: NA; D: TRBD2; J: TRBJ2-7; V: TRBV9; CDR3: CASSPCLGLAGCEQYF; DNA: TGTGCCAGCAGCCCTTGTTTGGGACTAGCGGGATGCGAGCAGTACTTC
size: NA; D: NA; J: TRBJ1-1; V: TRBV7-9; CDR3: CASSLDLFAEAFF; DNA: TGTGCCAGCAGCTTAGATTTATTCGCTGAAGCTTTCTTT
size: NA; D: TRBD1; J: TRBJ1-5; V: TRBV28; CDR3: CASSPDRYSQPQHF; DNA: TGTGCCAGCAGTCCGGACAGGTATAGCCAGCCCCAGCATTTT
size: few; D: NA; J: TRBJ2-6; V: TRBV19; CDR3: CASRKGLQISGANVLTF; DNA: TGTGCCAGTAGGAAAGGCTTACAAATCTCTGGGGCCAACGTCCTGACTTTC